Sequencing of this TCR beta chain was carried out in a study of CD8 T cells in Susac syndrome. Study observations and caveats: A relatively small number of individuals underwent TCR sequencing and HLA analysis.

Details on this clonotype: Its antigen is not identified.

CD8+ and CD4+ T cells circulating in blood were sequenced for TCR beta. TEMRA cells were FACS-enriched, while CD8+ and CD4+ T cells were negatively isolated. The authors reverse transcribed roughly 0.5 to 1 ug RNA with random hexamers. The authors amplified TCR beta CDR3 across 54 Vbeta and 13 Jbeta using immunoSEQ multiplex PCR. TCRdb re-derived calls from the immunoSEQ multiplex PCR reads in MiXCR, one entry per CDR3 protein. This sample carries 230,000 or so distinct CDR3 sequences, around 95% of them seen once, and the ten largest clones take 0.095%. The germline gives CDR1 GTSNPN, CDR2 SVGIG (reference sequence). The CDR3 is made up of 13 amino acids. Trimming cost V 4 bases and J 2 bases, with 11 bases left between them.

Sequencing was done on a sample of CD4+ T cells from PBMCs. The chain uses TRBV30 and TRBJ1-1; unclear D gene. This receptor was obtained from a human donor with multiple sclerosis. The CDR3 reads CAWTAGRNTEAFF. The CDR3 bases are TGTGCCTGGACCGCTGGGAGAAACACTGAAGCTTTCTTT.